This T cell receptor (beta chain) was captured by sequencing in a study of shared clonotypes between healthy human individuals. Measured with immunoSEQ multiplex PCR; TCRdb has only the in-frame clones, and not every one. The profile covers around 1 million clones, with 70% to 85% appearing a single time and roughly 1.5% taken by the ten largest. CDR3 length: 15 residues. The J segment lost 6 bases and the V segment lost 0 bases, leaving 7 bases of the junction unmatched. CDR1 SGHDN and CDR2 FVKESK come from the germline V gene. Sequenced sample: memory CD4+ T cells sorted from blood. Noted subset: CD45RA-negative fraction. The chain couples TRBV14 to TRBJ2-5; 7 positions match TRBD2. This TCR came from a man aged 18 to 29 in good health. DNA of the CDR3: TGTGCCAGCAGCCAAGATAGTTCGGGGACTAAGACCCAGTACTTC. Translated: CASSQDSSGTKTQYF.